This T cell receptor (beta chain) was identified in a study of blood T cells in healthy people across ages. Between the trimmed V and J ends, which lost 5 bases and 5 bases, there was a span of 12 bases. Germline V CDR1 and CDR2: SGHTA, FQGNSA. The CDR3 covers 13 residues. This clonotype was recorded a few times. It was with a sample-barcoded 5' primer and a J-beta primer mix that a second PCR of roughly 7 to 12 cycles was run. The template-switch adaptor, which had 12 random nucleotides, put a tag on each cDNA molecule. One entry per CDR3 protein results from TCRdb running MiXCR on the 5' RACE reads. The repertoire holds about 650,000 distinct CDR3 sequences, with around 50% as singletons. Each donor was a healthy Caucasian individual from Russia, aged roughly 6 to 90.

The chain joins TRBV7-2 to TRBJ2-5, with D unclear. This sequence originates from a woman of 80 years or more in good health. The source material was blood. As DNA, the CDR3 is TGTGCCAGCAGCCCAAGGTCTGGGGAGACCCAGTACTTC. Protein: CASSPRSGETQYF.